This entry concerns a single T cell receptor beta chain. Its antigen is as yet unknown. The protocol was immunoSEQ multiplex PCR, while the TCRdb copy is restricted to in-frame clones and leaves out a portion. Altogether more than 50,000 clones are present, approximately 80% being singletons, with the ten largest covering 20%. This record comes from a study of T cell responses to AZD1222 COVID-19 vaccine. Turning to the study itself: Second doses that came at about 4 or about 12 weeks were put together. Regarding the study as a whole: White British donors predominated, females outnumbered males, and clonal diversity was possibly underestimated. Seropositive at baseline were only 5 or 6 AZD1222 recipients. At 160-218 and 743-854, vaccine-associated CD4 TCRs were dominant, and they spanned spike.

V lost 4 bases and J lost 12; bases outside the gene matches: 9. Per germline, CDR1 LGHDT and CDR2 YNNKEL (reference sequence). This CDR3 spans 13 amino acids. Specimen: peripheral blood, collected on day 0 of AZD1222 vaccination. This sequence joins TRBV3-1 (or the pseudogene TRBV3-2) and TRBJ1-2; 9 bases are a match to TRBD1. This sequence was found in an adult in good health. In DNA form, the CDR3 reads TGTGCCAGCAGCCTTTACCAGACAGGGGGGAACACCTTC. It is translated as CASSLYQTGGNTF.